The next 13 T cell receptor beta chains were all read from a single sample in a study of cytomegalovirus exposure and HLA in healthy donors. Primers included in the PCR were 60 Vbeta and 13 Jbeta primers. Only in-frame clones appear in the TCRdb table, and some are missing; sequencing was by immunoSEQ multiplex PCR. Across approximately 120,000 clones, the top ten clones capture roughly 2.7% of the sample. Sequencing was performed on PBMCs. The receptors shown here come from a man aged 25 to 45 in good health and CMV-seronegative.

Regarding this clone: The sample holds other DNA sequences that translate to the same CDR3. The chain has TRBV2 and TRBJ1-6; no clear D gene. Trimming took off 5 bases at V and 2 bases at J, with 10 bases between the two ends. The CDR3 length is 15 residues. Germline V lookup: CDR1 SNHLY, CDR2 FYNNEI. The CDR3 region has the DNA TGTGCCAGCAGTTATAACAGACCCTATAATTCACCCCTCCACTTT. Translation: CASSYNRPYNSPLHF.

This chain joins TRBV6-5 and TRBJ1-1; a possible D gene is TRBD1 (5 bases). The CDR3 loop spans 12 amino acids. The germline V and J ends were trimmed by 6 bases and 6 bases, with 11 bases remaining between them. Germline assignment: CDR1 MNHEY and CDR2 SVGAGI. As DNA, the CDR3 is TGTGCCAGCAGAATAGGGGTGTCTGAAGCTTTCTTT. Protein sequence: CASRIGVSEAFF.

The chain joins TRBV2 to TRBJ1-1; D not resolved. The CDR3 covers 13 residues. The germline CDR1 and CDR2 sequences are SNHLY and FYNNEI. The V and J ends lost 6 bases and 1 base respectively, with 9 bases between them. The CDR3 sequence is CASSSLENTEAFF. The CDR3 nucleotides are TGTGCCAGCAGCTCTCTAGAGAACACTGAAGCTTTCTTT.

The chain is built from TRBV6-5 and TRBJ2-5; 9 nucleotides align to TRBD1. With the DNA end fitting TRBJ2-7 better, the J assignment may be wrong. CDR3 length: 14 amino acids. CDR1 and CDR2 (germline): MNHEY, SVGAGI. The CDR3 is CASRGQGVWGEQYF. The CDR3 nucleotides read TGTGCCAGCAGGGGACAGGGAGTATGGGGCGAGCAGTACTTC.

The CDR3 sequence: CASRSDTEQFF. CDR3 nucleotide sequence: TGTGCCAGCAGATCAGACACAGAGCAGTTCTTC. This chain links TRBV6-5 with TRBJ2-1; D gene ambiguous. CDR1 is MNHEY, CDR2 SVGAGI, per germline. V shed 6 bases and J shed 10 bases, with 10 bases lying between them. The CDR3 length is 11 residues.

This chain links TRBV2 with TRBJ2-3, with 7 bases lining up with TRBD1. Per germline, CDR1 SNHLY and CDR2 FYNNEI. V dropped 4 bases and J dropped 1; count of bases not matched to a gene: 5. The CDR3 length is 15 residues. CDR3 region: CASSGGGSGTDTQYF. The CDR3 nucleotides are TGTGCCAGCAGTGGAGGGGGCTCTGGCACAGATACGCAGTATTTT.

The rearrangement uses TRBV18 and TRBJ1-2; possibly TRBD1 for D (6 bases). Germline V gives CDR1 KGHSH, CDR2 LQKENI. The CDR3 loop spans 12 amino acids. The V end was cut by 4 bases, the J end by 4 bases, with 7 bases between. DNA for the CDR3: TGTGCCAGCTCACAGGACAGCTATGGCTACACCTTC. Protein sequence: CASSQDSYGYTF.

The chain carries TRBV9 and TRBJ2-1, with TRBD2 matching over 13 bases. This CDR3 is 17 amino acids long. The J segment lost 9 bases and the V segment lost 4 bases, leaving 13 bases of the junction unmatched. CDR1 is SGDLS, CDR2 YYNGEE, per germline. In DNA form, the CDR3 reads TGTGCCAGCAGCCCCCAACCCACTAGCGGGAGGGTGGGTGAGCAGTTCTTC. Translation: CASSPQPTSGRVGEQFF.

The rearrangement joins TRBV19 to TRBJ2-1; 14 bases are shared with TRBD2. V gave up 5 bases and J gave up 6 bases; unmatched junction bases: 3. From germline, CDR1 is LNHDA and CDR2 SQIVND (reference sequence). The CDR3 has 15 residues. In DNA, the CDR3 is TGTGCCAGTAGTCGGGGACTAGCGGGAGTCAATGAGCAGTTCTTC. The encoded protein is CASSRGLAGVNEQFF.

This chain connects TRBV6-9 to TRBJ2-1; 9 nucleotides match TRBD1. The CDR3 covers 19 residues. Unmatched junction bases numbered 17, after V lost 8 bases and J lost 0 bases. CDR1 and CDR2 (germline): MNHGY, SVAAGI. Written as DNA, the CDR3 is TGTGCCAGCGGAGTCAGTACAGGGGGCCCTACCCGCTCCTACAATGAGCAGTTCTTC. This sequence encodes CASGVSTGGPTRSYNEQFF.

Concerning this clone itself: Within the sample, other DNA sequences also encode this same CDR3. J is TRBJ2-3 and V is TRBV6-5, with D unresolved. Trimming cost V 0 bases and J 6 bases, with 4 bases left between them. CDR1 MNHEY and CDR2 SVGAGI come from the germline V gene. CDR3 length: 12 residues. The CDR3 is CASSYSRDTQYF. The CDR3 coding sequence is TGTGCCAGCAGTTACTCGAGGGATACGCAGTATTTT.

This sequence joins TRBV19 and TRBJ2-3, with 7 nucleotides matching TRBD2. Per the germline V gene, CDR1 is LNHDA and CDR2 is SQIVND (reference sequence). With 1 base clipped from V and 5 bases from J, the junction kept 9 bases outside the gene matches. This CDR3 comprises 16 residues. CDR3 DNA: TGTGCCAGTAGTATAGTCTACGGGACTAAAAGAGATACGCAGTATTTT. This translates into CASSIVYGTKRDTQYF.

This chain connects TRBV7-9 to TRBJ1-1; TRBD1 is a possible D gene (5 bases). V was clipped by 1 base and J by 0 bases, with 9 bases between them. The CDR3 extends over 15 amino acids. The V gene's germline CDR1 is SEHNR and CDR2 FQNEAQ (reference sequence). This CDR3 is CASSLERGLNTEAFF. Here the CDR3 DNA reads TGTGCCAGCAGCTTAGAAAGGGGCTTGAACACTGAAGCTTTCTTT.